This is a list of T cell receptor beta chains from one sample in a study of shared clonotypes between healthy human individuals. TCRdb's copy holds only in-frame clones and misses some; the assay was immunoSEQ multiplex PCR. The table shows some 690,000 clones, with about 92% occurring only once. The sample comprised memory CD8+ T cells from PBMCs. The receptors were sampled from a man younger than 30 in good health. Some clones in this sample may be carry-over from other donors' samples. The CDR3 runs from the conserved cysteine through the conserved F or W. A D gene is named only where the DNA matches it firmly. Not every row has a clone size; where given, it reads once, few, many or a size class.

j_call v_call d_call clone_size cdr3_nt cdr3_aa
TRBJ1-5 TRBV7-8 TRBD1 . TGTGCCAGCAGCGACGGACAGGGCAGGAATCAGCCCCAGCATTTT CASSDGQGRNQPQHF
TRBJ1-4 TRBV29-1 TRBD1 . TGCAGCGTTGAGACCCCCCAACAGGGGCGGAGGGAAAAACTGTTTTTT CSVETPQQGRREKLFF
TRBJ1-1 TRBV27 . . TGTGCCAGCACCGGGGAGGCGGGGACTGAAGCTTTCTTT CASTGEAGTEAFF
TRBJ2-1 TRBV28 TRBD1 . TGTGCCAGCAGTGCCGGGACAGGTTACAATGAGCAGTTCTTC CASSAGTGYNEQFF
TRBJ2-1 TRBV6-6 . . TGTGCCAGCAGTTACTCGAGGAATGAGCAGTTCTTC CASSYSRNEQFF
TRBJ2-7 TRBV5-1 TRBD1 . TGCGCCAGCAGCCCCCGACGAGGCACAGGGGGTGCCCCCTACGAGCAGTACTTC CASSPRRGTGGAPYEQYF
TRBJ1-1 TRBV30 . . TGTGCCTGGAGTGTAGGTACTGGGGGGGGAGCTTTCTTT CAWSVGTGGGAFF
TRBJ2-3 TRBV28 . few TGTGCCAGCAGACACCTCGGGAGCCCTAGCACAGATACGCAGTATTTT CASRHLGSPSTDTQYF
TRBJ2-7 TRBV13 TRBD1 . TGTGCCAGCAGCAGAAGGGACAGGGGCTACGAGCAGTACTTC CASSRRDRGYEQYF
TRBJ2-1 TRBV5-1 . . TGCGCCAGCAGCTTGGGGAATGAGCAGTTCTTC CASSLGNEQFF